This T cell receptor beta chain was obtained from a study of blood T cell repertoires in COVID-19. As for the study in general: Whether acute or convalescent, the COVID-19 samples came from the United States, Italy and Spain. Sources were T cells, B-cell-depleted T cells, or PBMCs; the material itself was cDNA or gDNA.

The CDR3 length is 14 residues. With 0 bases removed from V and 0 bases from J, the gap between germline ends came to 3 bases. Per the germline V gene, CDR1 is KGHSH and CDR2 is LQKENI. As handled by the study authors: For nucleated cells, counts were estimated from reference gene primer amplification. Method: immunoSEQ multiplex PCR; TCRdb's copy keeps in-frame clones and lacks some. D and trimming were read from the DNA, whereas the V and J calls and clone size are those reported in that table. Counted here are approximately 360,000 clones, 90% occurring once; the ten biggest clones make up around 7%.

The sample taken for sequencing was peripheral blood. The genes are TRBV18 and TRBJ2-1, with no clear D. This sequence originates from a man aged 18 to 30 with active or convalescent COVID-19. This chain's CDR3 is CASSPPRSYNEQFF. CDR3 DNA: TGTGCCAGCTCACCACCGCGCTCCTACAATGAGCAGTTCTTC.